The clone carrying this TCR beta chain was counted many times. What it binds is unknown. The data originate from a study of T cells in Graves' hyperthyroidism and ophthalmopathy. Overall study findings and caveats: The model foresaw ophthalmopathy a median around 6 months prior to onset.

The CDR3 loop spans 15 amino acids. V lost 6 bases to trimming and J lost 6 bases; unmatched junction nucleotides: 11. Germline V gene data show CDR1 as ENHRY and CDR2 as SYGVKD. TCR beta CDR3 regions were amplified from RNA. Primed by the HTBI set, a first-round RT-PCR was run on the TCR CDR3. TCRdb re-called the multiplex PCR reads through MiXCR, storing one row per CDR3 protein. The sample lists some 460,000 distinct CDR3 sequences, about a sixth occurring once. The sequenced material came from blood. J is TRBJ1-2 and V is TRBV10-3; 9 bases align to TRBD1. This clonotype originated in a woman in her late teens or twenties with Graves' hyperthyroidism. This CDR3 reads CAISRTGDTGHGYTF. For the CDR3, the DNA is TGTGCCATCAGCAGGACAGGGGATACGGGTCATGGCTACACCTTC.